Below are 23 T cell receptor beta chains sequenced from a single sample in a study of cytomegalovirus exposure and HLA in healthy donors. PCR primers comprised 60 Vbeta and 13 Jbeta primers. Sequencing used immunoSEQ multiplex PCR; TCRdb keeps in-frame clones, though not all of them. The data show some 67,000 clones, 78% seen once. Sample: PBMCs. These receptors all stem from a man aged 35-49 years in good health and CMV-seronegative.

The gene calls are TRBV5-4 and TRBJ2-1, with 7 bases identical to TRBD2. CDR1 and CDR2 from the germline V gene are SGHNT and YYREEE (reference sequence). This CDR3 is built from 15 residues. The V gene end was trimmed by 3 bases and the J gene end by 0 bases; junction bases not matched to a gene: 3. The CDR3 DNA reads TGTGCCAGCAGCTGGTGGGGGGGCTCCTACAATGAGCAGTTCTTC. Its translation is CASSWWGGSYNEQFF.

CDR3 coding DNA: TGTGCCAGCAGCCAAAGCGGACAGGGGGAACCCCTGGGTGTCGGCTACACCTTC. Translated: CASSQSGQGEPLGVGYTF. The V gene is TRBV4-2, the J gene TRBJ1-2; 10 bases are a match to TRBD1. Germline lookup yields CDR1 LGHNA and CDR2 YNFKEQ. V was pared by 2 bases and J by 8 bases, with 17 bases of the junction left unmatched. The CDR3 is 18 amino acids.

This clone has only a few counts. The V and J genes are TRBV2 and TRBJ1-4; 7 nucleotides align to TRBD1. Germline values: CDR1 SNHLY, CDR2 FYNNEI. V gave up 6 bases and J gave up 0 bases; unmatched junction bases: 19. There are 20 residues in the CDR3. The DNA of the CDR3 is TGTGCCAGCAGCGCCCACCCGGGACAGAAAAAGATTACAACTAATGAAAAACTGTTTTTT. Residues: CASSAHPGQKKITTNEKLFF.

This chain links TRBV6-1 with TRBJ1-2; D perhaps matches TRBD1 (5 bases). The CDR3 is made up of 15 amino acids. Germline V CDR1 and CDR2: MNHNS, SASEGT. The V and J ends lost 1 base and 7 bases respectively, with 16 bases between them. CDR3 region: CASSEDRQGVGGYTF. In DNA form, the CDR3 reads TGTGCCAGCAGTGAAGACAGGCAGGGTGTCGGTGGCTACACCTTC.

As regards this clone: A read error is likely here: a far larger clone is one base away. The rearrangement joins TRBV7-9 to TRBJ1-1, with 7 bases fitting TRBD1. CDR3 length equals 15 residues. From germline, CDR1 is SEHNR and CDR2 FQNEAQ (reference sequence). This CDR3 reads CSSSLTQGPNTEAFF. The CDR3 region has the DNA TGTTCCAGCAGCTTAACACAGGGGCCGAACACTGAAGCTTTCTTT.

The chain is built from TRBV7-3 and TRBJ2-3; possible D gene TRBD2, 5 bases. The CDR3 extends over 19 amino acids. Germline CDR1 and CDR2: SGHTA and FQGTGA. Trimming removed 0 bases at V and 5 bases at J, with 24 bases between. In DNA, the CDR3 is TGTGCCAGCAGCTTAACAGTGAGCCCCTCCGGACGCCGGGGAGATACGCAGTATTTT. It yields the protein CASSLTVSPSGRRGDTQYF.

This chain connects TRBV19 to TRBJ2-5; 9 nucleotides align to TRBD2. The ends lost 1 base at V and 2 bases at J; junction bases unmatched: 2. This CDR3 region has 15 residues. CDR1 is LNHDA, CDR2 SQIVND, per germline (reference sequence). This CDR3 reads CASSIGSGRQETQYF. The CDR3 bases are TGTGCCAGTAGTATAGGTAGCGGGAGACAAGAGACCCAGTACTTC.

Worth noting for this clone: An end of the junction differs from the germline gene, which may be a read error. This sequence joins TRBV7-9 and TRBJ2-5, with D uncertain. Germline CDR1 reads SEHNR; CDR2 reads FQNEAQ (reference sequence). This CDR3 region has 12 residues. The DNA for the CDR3 is TGTTCCAGCAGCCCTTTTGCGGAGACCCAGTACTTC. It translates to CSSSPFAETQYF.

This chain's CDR3 is CASSPNPGQGASSGNTIYF. CDR3 coding DNA: TGTGCCAGCAGCCCCAACCCGGGACAGGGGGCAAGCTCTGGAAACACCATATATTTT. The chain links TRBV7-9 to TRBJ1-3; 12 bases are a match to TRBD1. Germline CDR1 SEHNR, CDR2 FQNEAQ (reference sequence). J was trimmed by 0 bases and V by 5 bases; bases with no gene match: 11. This CDR3 comprises 19 residues. The full variable domain, rest sourced from reference TRBV7-9 and TRBJ1-3, is DTGVSQNPRHKITKRGQNVTFRCDPISEHNRLYWYRQTLGQGPEFLTYFQNEAQLEKSRLLSDRFSAERPKGSFSTLEIQRTEQGDSAMYLCASSPNPGQGASSGNTIYFGEGSWLTVV.

The sample holds many counts of this clone. This rearrangement joins TRBV10-3 to TRBJ1-1; D is perhaps TRBD1 (6 bases). From germline, CDR1 is ENHRY and CDR2 SYGVKD. This CDR3 spans 14 amino acids. V was clipped by 4 bases and J by 5 bases, with 14 bases between them. CDR3 amino acids: CAISAGGRVTEAFF. In DNA form, the CDR3 reads TGTGCCATCAGTGCGGGGGGCCGGGTTACTGAAGCTTTCTTT.

The genes are TRBV19 and TRBJ2-7; possibly TRBD2 for D (7 bases). V was clipped by 3 bases and J by 2 bases, with 20 bases between them. This CDR3 has 17 amino acids. Germline CDR1 and CDR2: LNHDA and SQIVND (reference sequence). CDR3 in DNA: TGTGCCAGTAGTATGGGGGGGGCGGGTCCGGCGACCTACGAGCAGTACTTC. Translation: CASSMGGAGPATYEQYF.

This clone was seen only once. J is TRBJ1-2 and V is TRBV29-1; TRBD1 matches at 8 bases. Germline assignment: CDR1 SQVTM and CDR2 ANQGSEA. This CDR3 spans 14 amino acids. Trimming took 4 bases from V and 4 from J; bases not matched to a gene: 8. For the CDR3, the DNA is TGCAGCGTTGCCCAGGGGGCGCGAGGCTATGGCTACACCTTC. This encodes CSVAQGARGYGYTF.

To note about this clone: At one end, the junction sequence differs from germline, possibly due to a read error. The V and J genes are TRBV19 and TRBJ2-7; D may be TRBD1 (6 bases). Germline CDR1 LNHDA, CDR2 SQIVND (reference sequence). CDR3 length equals 9 residues. In DNA form, the CDR3 reads TGTGCCAGTAGTATATTAGGGGGCTTC. Translating it yields CASSILGGF.

The V call is TRBV29-1, the J call TRBJ2-1, with 7 bases matching TRBD1. This CDR3 region has 13 residues. The V gene's germline CDR1 is SQVTM and CDR2 ANQGSEA. Trimming removed 4 bases from V and 0 bases from J; junction bases left unmatched: 0. The CDR3 loop is CSVGQGSYNEQFF. CDR3 DNA sequence: TGCAGCGTTGGACAGGGCTCCTACAATGAGCAGTTCTTC.

The V gene is TRBV7-8, the J gene TRBJ2-5; 8 bases align to TRBD2. The trim removed 3 bases at V and 4 bases at J, leaving 7 bases unmatched. This CDR3 has 15 residues. Germline V CDR1 and CDR2: SGHVS, FQNEAQ. In DNA form, the CDR3 reads TGTGCCAGCAGCTTTGAAGCGGGGGATACAGAGACCCAGTACTTC. This translates into CASSFEAGDTETQYF. Based on the CDR3 plus reference TRBV7-8 and TRBJ2-5, the full variable domain is GAGVSQSPRYKVAKRGQDVALRCDPISGHVSLFWYQQALGQGPEFLTYFQNEAQLDKSGLPSDRFFAERPEGSVSTLKIQRTQQEDSAVYLCASSFEAGDTETQYFGPGTRLLVL.

This clone was observed a single time. CDR3 region: CASSPRTDYNEQFF. Written as DNA, the CDR3 is TGTGCCAGCAGTCCCCGGACAGACTACAATGAGCAGTTCTTC. The chain uses TRBV6-6 and TRBJ2-1; tentatively, D is TRBD1 (6 bases). Germline-derived CDR1 and CDR2 are MNHNY and SVGAGI (reference sequence). The V end was cut by 5 bases, the J end by 3 bases, with 11 bases between. The length of the CDR3 is 14 residues.

This clone has only one observation. The chain couples TRBV14 to TRBJ1-2; 8 positions match TRBD1. This CDR3 has 14 residues. Germline V CDR1 and CDR2: SGHDN, FVKESK. Unmatched junction bases numbered 4, after V lost 2 bases and J lost 5 bases. The CDR3 DNA is TGTGCCAGCAGCCAAAGTCAGGGGGCTTATGGCTACACCTTC. As protein: CASSQSQGAYGYTF.

V and J are TRBV7-9 and TRBJ1-5, with no clear D. The germline gives CDR1 SEHNR, CDR2 FQNEAQ (reference sequence). The CDR3 is 13 residues long. V dropped 5 bases and J dropped 1 base, with 6 bases sitting between them. CDR3 amino acids: CASSPQSNQPQHF. The CDR3 bases are TGTGCCAGCAGCCCACAAAGCAATCAGCCCCAGCATTTT.

This sequence joins TRBV10-3 and TRBJ2-1, with D perhaps TRBD1 (6 bases). The CDR3 has 15 amino acids. Germline lookup yields CDR1 ENHRY and CDR2 SYGVKD. The V and J ends lost 10 bases and 2 bases respectively, with 18 bases between them. The CDR3, as DNA: TGTGCCACCAGGGACGCACAGGGCACCTACAATGAGCAGTTCTTC. Amino acids: CATRDAQGTYNEQFF.

V is TRBV27 and J is TRBJ1-2; 8 bases align to TRBD1. Germline V CDR1 and CDR2: MNHEY, SMNVEV (reference sequence). J lost 1 base, V lost 3 bases, and 10 bases had no gene match. The CDR3 has 17 amino acids. The CDR3 is CASSFIVGTGDNYGYTF. For the CDR3, the DNA is TGTGCCAGCAGTTTTATCGTGGGGACAGGAGATAACTATGGCTACACCTTC.

J is TRBJ2-3 and V is TRBV7-9, with D maybe TRBD2 (7 bases). With 5 bases removed from V and 2 bases from J, the gap between germline ends came to 11 bases. Germline values: CDR1 SEHNR, CDR2 FQNEAQ (reference sequence). The CDR3 consists of 14 residues. The CDR3 loop is CASSNGGPTDTQYF. CDR3 coding DNA: TGTGCCAGCAGCAACGGGGGGCCCACAGATACGCAGTATTTT.

V gene TRBV29-1 combines with J gene TRBJ2-7, with a weak D call TRBD1 (5 bases). V was pared by 5 bases and J by 7 bases, with 18 bases between. Germline loops: CDR1 SQVTM, CDR2 ANQGSEA. The CDR3 consists of 13 residues. CDR3 region: CSVQSRQPWEQYF. DNA of the CDR3: TGCAGCGTTCAATCGAGACAGCCCTGGGAGCAGTACTTC.

The chain links TRBV7-2 to TRBJ2-5; unclear D gene. Trimming took off 4 bases at V and 2 bases at J, with 11 bases between the two ends. The CDR3 extends over 14 amino acids. Germline assignment: CDR1 SGHTA and CDR2 FQGNSA. CDR3 nucleotides: TGTGCCAGCAGCTCGAACGGTTGGCAAGAGACCCAGTACTTC. Translation gives CASSSNGWQETQYF.